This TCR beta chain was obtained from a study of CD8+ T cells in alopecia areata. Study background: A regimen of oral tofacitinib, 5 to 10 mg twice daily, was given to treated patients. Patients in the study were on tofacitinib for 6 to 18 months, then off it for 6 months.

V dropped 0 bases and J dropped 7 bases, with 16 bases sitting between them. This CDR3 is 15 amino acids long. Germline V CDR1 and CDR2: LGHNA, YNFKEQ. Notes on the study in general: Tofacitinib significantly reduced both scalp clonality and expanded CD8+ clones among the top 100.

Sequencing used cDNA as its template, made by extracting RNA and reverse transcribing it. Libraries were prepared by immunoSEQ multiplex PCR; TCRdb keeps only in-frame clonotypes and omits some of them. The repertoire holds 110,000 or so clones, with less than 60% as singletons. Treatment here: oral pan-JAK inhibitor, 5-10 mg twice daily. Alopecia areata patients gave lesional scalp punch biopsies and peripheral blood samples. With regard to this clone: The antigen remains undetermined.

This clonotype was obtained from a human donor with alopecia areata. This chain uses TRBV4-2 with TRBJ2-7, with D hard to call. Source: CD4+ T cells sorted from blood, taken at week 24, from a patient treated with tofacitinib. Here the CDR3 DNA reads TGTGCCAGCAGCCAAGATCTGACTGCAGTACGGGAGCAGTACTTC. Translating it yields CASSQDLTAVREQYF.